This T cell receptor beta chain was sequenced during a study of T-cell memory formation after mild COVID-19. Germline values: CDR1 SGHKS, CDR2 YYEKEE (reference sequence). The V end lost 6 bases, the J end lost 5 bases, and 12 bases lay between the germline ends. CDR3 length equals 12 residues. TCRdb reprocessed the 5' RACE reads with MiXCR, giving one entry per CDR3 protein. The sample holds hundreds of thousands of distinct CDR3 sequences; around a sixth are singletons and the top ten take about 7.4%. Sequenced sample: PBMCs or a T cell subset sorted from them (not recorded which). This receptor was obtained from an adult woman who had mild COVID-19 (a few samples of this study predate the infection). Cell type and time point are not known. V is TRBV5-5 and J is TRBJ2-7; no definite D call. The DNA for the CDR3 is TGTGCCAGCATCAGGAACGCCGACGAGCAGTACTTC. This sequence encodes CASIRNADEQYF.